The 25 T cell receptor beta chains listed next were all sequenced from one sample in a study of blood T cell repertoires in COVID-19. Repertoires were generated with immunoSEQ multiplex PCR, while TCRdb's copy carries only in-frame clones and drops some. The data show hundreds of thousands of clones, with 90% seen just once and roughly 16% held by the top ten. The source material was PBMCs or T cells enriched from blood (not recorded which). The source of these receptors is a man aged 25-45 years who had been exposed to COVID-19.

The rearrangement links TRBV2 to TRBJ2-7; D may be TRBD2 (6 bases). Germline-derived CDR1 and CDR2 are SNHLY and FYNNEI. The CDR3 spans 19 residues. V lost 6 bases to trimming and J lost 1 base, with 28 bases between them. This CDR3 reads CASSHPLLPRERLSYEQYF. For the CDR3, the DNA is TGTGCCAGCAGCCATCCCCTACTCCCCCGGGAGCGGTTATCCTACGAGCAGTACTTC. Complete variable domain (other parts from reference TRBV2 and TRBJ2-7): EPEVTQTPSHQVTQMGQEVILRCVPISNHLYFYWYRQILGQKVEFLVSFYNNEISEKSEIFDDQFSVERPDGSNFTLKIRSTKLEDSAMYFCASSHPLLPRERLSYEQYFGPGTRLTVT.

V usage is TRBV2 and J usage is TRBJ1-4; TRBD1 matches at 7 bases. CDR1 and CDR2 (germline): SNHLY, FYNNEI. The CDR3 has 15 amino acids. The junction had 10 bases not matched to a gene; V was cut back by 8 bases and J by 4 bases. The CDR3 sequence is CASLSPGQINEKLFF. The CDR3 DNA reads as TGTGCCAGCCTTAGCCCGGGACAGATTAATGAAAAACTGTTTTTT.

The J gene is TRBJ2-3, the V gene TRBV10-1; D is unclear. Germline loops: CDR1 WNHNN, CDR2 SYGVQD (reference sequence). V lost 3 bases, J lost 8 bases, and 12 bases lay in between. The CDR3 runs 13 residues. This chain's CDR3 is CASSDPPGSTQYF. The CDR3 DNA reads TGCGCCAGCAGTGATCCCCCGGGTAGTACGCAGTATTTT.

V gene TRBV12-3 or TRBV12-4 combines with J gene TRBJ2-1; no definite D call. Trimming took off 6 bases at V and 13 bases at J, with 16 bases between the two ends. CDR3 length: 12 amino acids. The CDR3 reads CASRSGFPTQFF. DNA for the CDR3: TGTGCCAGCAGGTCAGGTTTCCCGACACAGTTCTTC.

The chain joins TRBV20-1 to TRBJ2-5; D possibly corresponds to TRBD2 (6 bases). The germline V gene has CDR1 DFQATT and CDR2 SNEGSKA (reference sequence). The CDR3 covers 11 residues. V was pared by 3 bases and J by 10 bases, with 12 bases between. The CDR3 nucleotides are TGCAGTGCTAGTATCGCCGGGGGCCAGTACTTC. This gives the protein CSASIAGGQYF.

V usage is TRBV6-5 and J usage is TRBJ1-4, with D tentatively TRBD1 (6 bases). Germline V gene sequence: CDR1 MNHEY, CDR2 SVGAGI. Deletions cut 7 bases from V and 7 bases from J, with 13 bases between. The CDR3 has 13 residues. Written as DNA, the CDR3 is TGTGCCAGCACAGGGGCGGCAGGTGAAAAACTGTTTTTT. Translation gives CASTGAAGEKLFF.

The rearrangement links TRBV18 to TRBJ1-5, with 7 bases matching TRBD1. Losses at the gene ends were 4 bases for V and 10 bases for J; bases not matched to a gene: 19. Germline CDR1 is KGHSH and CDR2 is LQKENI. The CDR3 is made up of 17 amino acids. The CDR3 bases are TGTGCCAGCTCACGACTCCCGATCACAGGGGCGGATCGACCCCAGCATTTT. Its protein is CASSRLPITGADRPQHF.

This clone was seen just once. The V call is TRBV4-3, the J call TRBJ2-2; 8 nucleotides align to TRBD1. V trimming: 0 bases; J trimming: 4 bases; junction bases outside the gene matches: 7. Germline CDR1 reads LGHNA; CDR2 reads YSLEER. This CDR3 comprises 17 residues. The CDR3 bases are TGCGCCAGCAGCCAAGACGCGACAGGGGAAATCACCGGGGAGCTGTTTTTT. Protein sequence: CASSQDATGEITGELFF.

The chain joins TRBV6-4 to TRBJ1-1, with 7 bases fitting TRBD1. Germline values: CDR1 MRHNA, CDR2 SNTAGT. The CDR3 has 15 amino acids. With V trimmed by 7 bases and J by 8 bases, 16 bases remained unmatched. CDR3 in amino acids: CASKERSTGATEAFF. The DNA of the CDR3 is TGTGCCAGCAAAGAAAGATCAACAGGGGCAACAGAAGCTTTCTTT.

The chain combines TRBV4-1 with TRBJ1-2; tentatively, D is TRBD1 (5 bases). Germline CDR1 reads MGHRA; CDR2 reads YSYEKL. Trimming removed 1 base from V and 8 bases from J, with 11 bases in between. The CDR3 totals 13 residues. The DNA of the CDR3 is TGCGCCAGCAGCCAAGCTCAGGGCTGGGGCTACACCTTC. This sequence encodes CASSQAQGWGYTF.

This chain uses TRBV6-5 with TRBJ2-3, with D maybe TRBD2 (6 bases). The V and J ends lost 6 bases and 4 bases respectively, with 11 bases between them. The CDR3 runs 13 residues. Germline-derived CDR1 and CDR2 are MNHEY and SVGAGI. The CDR3 sequence: CASRAGGADTQYF. In DNA form, the CDR3 reads TGTGCCAGCAGAGCTGGAGGGGCAGATACGCAGTATTTT.

The chain uses TRBV7-6 and TRBJ2-5; 7 bases match TRBD1. V dropped 0 bases and J dropped 5; count of bases not matched to a gene: 3. This CDR3 region has 14 residues. Germline assignment: CDR1 SGHVS and CDR2 FNYEAQ. The DNA of the CDR3 is TGTGCCAGCAGCTTAGCTGGGACAGAGGAGACCCAGTACTTC. Amino acid sequence: CASSLAGTEETQYF. The variable domain in full, completed from reference TRBV7-6 and TRBJ2-5, reads GAGVSQSPRYKVTKRGQDVALRCDPISGHVSLYWYRQALGQGPEFLTYFNYEAQQDKSGLPNDRFSAERPEGSISTLTIQRTEQRDSAMYRCASSLAGTEETQYFGPGTRLLVL.

The chain combines TRBV7-2 with TRBJ1-3, with D perhaps TRBD1 (6 bases). Per germline, CDR1 SGHTA and CDR2 FQGNSA. The V end was cut by 5 bases, the J end by 0 bases, with 8 bases between. The length of the CDR3 is 14 residues. CDR3 DNA sequence: TGTGCCAGCAGCCGGACAGTCTCTGGAAACACCATATATTTT. As protein: CASSRTVSGNTIYF.

V and J are TRBV19 and TRBJ1-2; D unresolved. CDR3 length: 15 amino acids. Germline V gene sequence: CDR1 LNHDA, CDR2 SQIVND (reference sequence). Trimming pared 0 bases from V and 3 bases from J, leaving 11 bases between. This chain's CDR3 is CASSIDPWRDYGYTF. The CDR3 nucleotides read TGTGCCAGTAGTATAGATCCGTGGAGGGACTATGGCTACACCTTC.

CDR3 sequence (DNA): TGTGCCAGCAGACTGACAGAGTTCTATGGCTACACCTTC. Residues: CASRLTEFYGYTF. The J gene is TRBJ1-2, the V gene TRBV6-5; weak D call: TRBD1 (5 bases). V was pared by 6 bases and J by 4 bases, with 12 bases between. Germline values: CDR1 MNHEY, CDR2 SVGAGI. The CDR3 is 13 amino acids.

The chain combines TRBV3-1 (or the pseudogene TRBV3-2) with TRBJ2-3, with 13 nucleotides matching TRBD2. The CDR3 runs 18 residues. Germline V lookup: CDR1 LGHDT, CDR2 YNNKEL (reference sequence). Trimming took 0 bases from V and 1 from J; bases not matched to a gene: 4. The CDR3 sequence is CASSQDRLAGGRTDTQYF. The CDR3, as DNA: TGTGCCAGCAGCCAAGACAGACTAGCGGGGGGACGCACAGATACGCAGTATTTT.

This clone was recorded only once. This sequence joins TRBV4-2 and TRBJ2-3, with 11 bases identical to TRBD2. The CDR3 is 16 residues long. CDR1 and CDR2 (germline): LGHNA, YNFKEQ. J lost 4 bases, V lost 0 bases, and 3 bases had no gene match. This CDR3 is CASSQDASGGSDTQYF. The CDR3 DNA reads TGTGCCAGCAGCCAAGATGCTAGCGGGGGGTCAGATACGCAGTATTTT.

This clone showed up just a few times. The sample contains more than one DNA sequence encoding this CDR3. J is TRBJ1-2 and V is TRBV18, with 7 bases identical to TRBD1. This CDR3 has 15 amino acids. Germline CDR1 reads KGHSH; CDR2 reads LQKENI. J lost 2 bases, V lost 2 bases, and 5 bases had no gene match. The CDR3 here is CASSPSGQSNYGYTF. CDR3 sequence (DNA): TGTGCCAGCTCACCATCGGGACAGTCCAACTATGGCTACACCTTC.

The table lists this clone with a count of one. V is TRBV9 and J is TRBJ1-3; 12 bases align to TRBD1. The germline CDR1 and CDR2 sequences are SGDLS and YYNGEE. CDR3 length: 14 residues. The J segment lost 5 bases and the V segment lost 5 bases, leaving 2 bases of the junction unmatched. The CDR3 here is CASSGTGGRNTIYF. CDR3 nucleotides: TGTGCCAGCAGTGGGACAGGGGGCAGAAACACCATATATTTT.

This clone has only a few counts. The chain links TRBV4-3 to TRBJ2-2, with 9 bases that match TRBD1. J was trimmed by 5 bases and V by 0 bases; bases with no gene match: 4. Germline CDR1 reads LGHNA; CDR2 reads YSLEER. The length of the CDR3 is 16 residues. The CDR3 nucleotides read TGCGCCAGCAGCCAAGATTCTGGACAGGGGACCGGGGAGCTGTTTTTT. Amino acids: CASSQDSGQGTGELFF.

The chain links TRBV29-1 to TRBJ1-1, with a tentative D call TRBD1 (6 bases). CDR3 length: 12 residues. Trimming removed 7 bases at V and 0 bases at J, with 9 bases between. CDR1 and CDR2 (germline): SQVTM, ANQGSEA. This chain's CDR3 is CSATGLNTEAFF. As DNA, the CDR3 is TGCAGCGCTACAGGGTTGAACACTGAAGCTTTCTTT.

The J gene is TRBJ2-2, the V gene TRBV7-7, with TRBD2 matching over 8 bases. The CDR3 sequence is 16 residues long. The germline V gene has CDR1 SSHAT and CDR2 FNYEAQ (reference sequence). Trimming removed 8 bases from V and 5 bases from J; junction bases left unmatched: 13. This CDR3 reads CASSSALAGRTGELFF. The DNA of the CDR3 is TGTGCCAGCTCCTCCGCCTTAGCGGGACGAACCGGGGAGCTGTTTTTT. Combining the CDR3 with reference TRBV7-7 and TRBJ2-2 gives the whole variable domain GAGVSQSPRYKVTKRGQDVTLRCDPISSHATLYWYQQALGQGPEFLTYFNYEAQPDKSGLPSDRFSAERPEGSISTLTIQRTEQRDSAMYRCASSSALAGRTGELFFGEGSRLTVL.

This CDR3 is CASRGGSYNSPLHF. The CDR3 DNA reads TGTGCCAGCAGGGGGGGAAGCTATAATTCACCCCTCCACTTT. This chain connects TRBV9 to TRBJ1-6; D possibly corresponds to TRBD1 (5 bases). V shed 5 bases and J shed 3 bases, with 9 bases lying between them. In germline, CDR1 is SGDLS, CDR2 YYNGEE. This CDR3 is built from 14 residues.

CDR3 amino acids: CASSITGEDNQPQHF. CDR3 bases: TGTGCCAGCAGTATTACAGGGGAGGACAATCAGCCCCAGCATTTT. This chain joins TRBV28 and TRBJ1-5; TRBD1 matches 7 bases. CDR1 is MDHEN, CDR2 SYDVKM, per germline. This CDR3 spans 15 amino acids. With V trimmed by 5 bases and J by 3 bases, 7 bases remained unmatched.

V is TRBV7-2 and J is TRBJ1-3; D is unresolved. The CDR3 has 14 amino acids. The V end was cut by 1 base, the J end by 10 bases, with 14 bases between. Per the germline V gene, CDR1 is SGHTA and CDR2 is FQGNSA. CDR3 coding DNA: TGTGCCAGCAGCTTAGAAGTTGGAGGGAGGACCATATATTTT. Its protein is CASSLEVGGRTIYF.